The T cell receptor (beta chain) under discussion was sequenced for a study of regulatory T cells in long-lasting Graves disease. Stated time point: newly diagnosed GD, antithyroid drugs for less than 3 months. Generation of the TCR library employed RNA extracted from PBMCs. The authors drew patients from an endocrinology department in Xi'an, China. HTBI primers from iRepertoire and Arm-PCR of CDR3 regions yielded the TCR beta libraries. TCRdb used MiXCR to reprocess the multiplex PCR reads, holding one entry per CDR3 protein. The table shows more than 400,000 distinct CDR3 sequences, with 15% to 20% occurring only once. In germline, CDR1 is MNHNS, CDR2 SASEGT. CDR3 length: 16 amino acids. V shed 7 bases and J shed 3 bases, with 20 bases lying between them. The same sample was also studied in work on T cells in Graves' hyperthyroidism and ophthalmopathy. That study adds: Diagnosis relied on clinical symptoms, serum thyroxine and TRAb, thyroid ultrasound and orbital computed tomography. In the analysis, a 13 V-J model separated ophthalmopathy from stable hyperthyroidism.

The chain carries TRBV6-1 and TRBJ2-3, with a possible D match to TRBD2 (5 bases). This receptor was identified in a man in his forties with Graves disease. Sequenced material: peripheral blood mononuclear cells (PBMCs), taken at new diagnosis, from a patient treated with antithyroid drugs. CDR3 amino acids: CASTPQAVWGTDTQYF. CDR3 nucleotides: TGTGCCAGCACTCCTCAAGCGGTCTGGGGAACAGATACGCAGTATTTT.